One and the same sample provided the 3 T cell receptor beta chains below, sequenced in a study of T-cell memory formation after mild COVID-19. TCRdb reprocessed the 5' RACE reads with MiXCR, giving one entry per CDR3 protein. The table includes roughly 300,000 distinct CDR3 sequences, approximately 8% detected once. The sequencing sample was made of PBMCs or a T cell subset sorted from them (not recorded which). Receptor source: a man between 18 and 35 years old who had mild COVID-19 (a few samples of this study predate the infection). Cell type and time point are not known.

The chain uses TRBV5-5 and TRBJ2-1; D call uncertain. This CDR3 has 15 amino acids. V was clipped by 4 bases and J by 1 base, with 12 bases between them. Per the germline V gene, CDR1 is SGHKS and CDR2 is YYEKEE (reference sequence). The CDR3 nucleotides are TGTGCCAGCAGCCCCTACTACCTTTCCTACAATGAGCAGTTCTTC. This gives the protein CASSPYYLSYNEQFF.

The CDR3 sequence: CASRQTSTDTQYF. CDR3 DNA sequence: TGTGCCAGCAGACAGACTAGCACAGATACGCAGTATTTT. The chain is built from TRBV5-4 and TRBJ2-3, with D uncertain. The V end was cut by 5 bases, the J end by 0 bases, with 7 bases between. Germline lookup yields CDR1 SGHNT and CDR2 YYREEE (reference sequence). The CDR3 runs to 13 residues.

The CDR3 reads CASSLPGGTDSNQPQHF. The CDR3 DNA reads as TGTGCCAGCAGTCTCCCGGGAGGGACAGATAGCAATCAGCCCCAGCATTTT. The chain links TRBV28 to TRBJ1-5; 7 bases agree with TRBD1. The germline V gene has CDR1 MDHEN and CDR2 SYDVKM. J was trimmed by 0 bases and V by 5 bases; bases with no gene match: 10. This CDR3 contains 17 residues.